This T cell receptor (beta chain) appears in the sequencing data of a study of T cells in Graves' hyperthyroidism and ophthalmopathy (dated by TCRdb to the late 2010s). Notes on the research overall: Peripheral blood was sampled at the time of initial diagnosis, prior to any treatment. TCR V-J signatures able to tell the groups apart were searched for in a discovery cohort of 90 to 100 patients, of whom roughly 42 had Graves' ophthalmopathy and roughly 57 had stable Graves' hyperthyroidism. Prospective prediction of ophthalmopathy was tested in an independent validation cohort of about 19 hyperthyroidism patients and some 17 patients who later progressed to ophthalmopathy. The 90 to 100 discovery patients were randomly split 7:3 into training and test sets. Thyroid tissue and blood T-cell repertoires from about six Graves' hyperthyroidism patients were also compared in the study. After sampling, hyperthyroidism patients received methimazole starting at 30 mg daily, and ophthalmopathy patients received high-dose intravenous methylprednisolone. According to the paper, TCR Vbeta CDR3 sequencing was carried out on 135 peripheral blood samples, which came from fewer than 50 ophthalmopathy, fewer than 80 hyperthyroidism and 17 progressor patients.

This clonotype was found many times. Which antigen it targets is not known. No much larger clone exists at a distance of one base, and base qualities are not known. Points the paper makes about the study in general: In validation, the model predicted progression to ophthalmopathy with 60% to 71% sensitivity and over 72% specificity, a median of approximately 6.7 months before onset. A 13 V-J signature model separated ophthalmopathy from stable hyperthyroidism, with roughly 88% sensitivity and approximately 81% specificity in cross-validation and 80%/75% in testing. Sample size was not statistically predetermined, and investigators were not blinded to group allocation. Most expanded thyroid clonotypes (frequency above 0.001) were also detected in blood, a finding suggesting that blood repertoires may reflect thyroid immune responses.

V drops 4 bases and J drops 0 bases, leaving 10 bases in between. The CDR3 holds 15 amino acids from the cysteine to the phenylalanine. Only the CDR3 part of the read is kept: 45 bases, read in frame from the first base. Based on the germline V gene, the CDR1 and CDR2 sequences are MNHNS and SASEGT. Amplification of TCR beta CDR3 regions was carried out from RNA transcripts. The TCR CDR3 was subjected to a first round of RT-PCR using the HTBI primer set and the Qiagen OneStep RT-PCR kit. Libraries were constructed in a second round of multiplex PCR, after which size selection and purification were performed. Libraries were sequenced paired-end with 100 bp reads on an Illumina HiSeq2000. As for how the authors treated the data: SOAPnuke was used to process the raw data, with reads discarded if the reads contained adapters or uncalled bases, had a mean Phred below 15, or lacked an exact constant-primer or identifier match. COPE v1.2.5 was used to merge high-quality paired reads, and clonotypes were defined as unique nucleotide sequences. MiTCR v1.1 was used to align the clonotypes against IMGT TRBV, TRBD and TRBJ reference segments. The analysis was restricted to V-J combinations with a frequency above 0.0001, which together covered about 99% of the repertoires. A TCS score was defined as the ratio between F50 (clonal expansion) and ExV (chaos), using BLOSUM62-based TCRdist between CDR3 peptides within each V-J. Welch's t-statistics and random forest reduced 500 to 550 V-J features to 10 to 15, which were used in a naive Bayes classifier (R e1071). In TCRdb, the public reads were trimmed at Q25 with fastp and aligned with MiXCR, with productive beta chains retained. A single entry per CDR3 protein holds the most common genes and DNA from its merged rows. V and J calls and clone size were set by TCRdb, not the authors. The sample includes fewer than 450,000 distinct CDR3 sequences, with about 14% observed a single time. The ten largest clonotypes hold around 27% of the sample.

Moderately to severely active disease, a Clinical Activity Score of at least 3, a NOSPECS grade of at least 4, and a duration under 3 months were present in ophthalmopathy patients. Exclusion was applied to patients with uncontrolled infections, other autoimmune diseases, pregnancy or lactation. Clinical symptoms, serum thyroxine and TRAb, thyroid ultrasound, and orbital computed tomography formed the basis for the diagnoses. PBMCs were isolated from more than 9 ml of fresh peripheral blood by Ficoll-Paque density gradient centrifugation. Total RNA was extracted using Trizol reagent, and RNA quality was assessed on an Agilent 2100 Bioanalyzer.

This receptor was identified in a man over 45 with Graves' ophthalmopathy. Sequenced sample: blood. The chain was built from TRBV6-1 and TRBJ2-1, with a weak D call of TRBD2 (5 bases match). The CDR3 is CASSVESGSYNEQFF. The DNA reads as follows: TGTGCCAGCAGTGTGGAGAGCGGCTCCTACAATGAGCAGTTCTTC.